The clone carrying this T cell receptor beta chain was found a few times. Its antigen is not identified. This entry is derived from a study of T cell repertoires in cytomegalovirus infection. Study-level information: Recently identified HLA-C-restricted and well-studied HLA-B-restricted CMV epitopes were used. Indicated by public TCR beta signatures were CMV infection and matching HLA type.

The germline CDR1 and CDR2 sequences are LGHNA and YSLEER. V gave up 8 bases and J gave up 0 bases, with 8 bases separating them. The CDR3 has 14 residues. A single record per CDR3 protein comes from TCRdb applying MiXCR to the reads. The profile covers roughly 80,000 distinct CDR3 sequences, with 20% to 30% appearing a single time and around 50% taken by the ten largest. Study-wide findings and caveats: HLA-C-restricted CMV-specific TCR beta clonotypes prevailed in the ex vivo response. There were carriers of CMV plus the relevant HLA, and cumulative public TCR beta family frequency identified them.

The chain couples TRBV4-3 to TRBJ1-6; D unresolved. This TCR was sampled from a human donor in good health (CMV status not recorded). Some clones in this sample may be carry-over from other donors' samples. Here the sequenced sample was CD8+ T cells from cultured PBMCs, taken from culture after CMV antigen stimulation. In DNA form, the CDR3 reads TGCGCCAGCGCCACGAGCTCCTATAATTCACCCCTCCACTTT. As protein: CASATSSYNSPLHF.